These 13 T cell receptor beta chains share one sample of origin, sequenced in a study of cytomegalovirus exposure and HLA in healthy donors. Generated by immunoSEQ multiplex PCR, the TCRdb table keeps only in-frame clones and is missing some. The table has roughly 260,000 clones, about 86% seen once. The sample consisted of PBMCs. All receptors come from a man younger than 35 in good health and CMV-seronegative.

The CDR3 DNA reads TGCGCCAGCAGCCAAGATGGTGGAGGGACCTACGAGCAGTACTTC. Its translation is CASSQDGGGTYEQYF. The chain is built from TRBV4-3 and TRBJ2-7; possible D gene TRBD2, 6 bases. The germline gives CDR1 LGHNA, CDR2 YSLEER. The CDR3 loop spans 15 amino acids. The V gene lost 0 bases and the J gene lost 2 bases, with 11 bases spanning the gap.

This sequence joins TRBV28 and TRBJ2-7, with D hard to call. The germline V gene has CDR1 MDHEN and CDR2 SYDVKM. CDR3 length equals 13 residues. V was clipped by 7 bases and J by 2 bases, with 12 bases between them. The CDR3 loop reads CASNPTRPYEQYF. In nucleotides, the CDR3 is TGTGCCAGCAACCCGACACGACCCTACGAGCAGTACTTC.

The chain combines TRBV11-3 with TRBJ2-1, with D perhaps TRBD2 (5 bases). Trimming pared 2 bases from V and 7 bases from J, leaving 18 bases between. The CDR3 runs to 16 residues. Germline V gives CDR1 SGHNT, CDR2 YENEEA. The DNA for the CDR3 is TGTGCCAGCAGCTTATCCCCTAGCAGTGACTCAAATGAGCAGTTCTTC. Its protein is CASSLSPSSDSNEQFF.

The J gene is TRBJ1-1, the V gene TRBV7-9; D gene unclear. V was trimmed by 7 bases and J by 4 bases, leaving 19 bases between them. The CDR3 contains 15 residues. CDR1 is SEHNR and CDR2 is FQNEAQ in the germline V gene (reference sequence). The CDR3 reads CASNRGGGLGTEAFF. The CDR3 nucleotides read TGTGCCAGCAATCGAGGTGGAGGGCTCGGCACTGAAGCTTTCTTT. The entire variable domain, with the rest obtained from reference TRBV7-9 and TRBJ1-1, is as follows: DTGVSQNPRHKITKRGQNVTFRCDPISEHNRLYWYRQTLGQGPEFLTYFQNEAQLEKSRLLSDRFSAERPKGSFSTLEIQRTEQGDSAMYLCASNRGGGLGTEAFFGQGTRLTVV.

V usage is TRBV30 and J usage is TRBJ2-1; D is possibly TRBD2 (6 bases). Trimming removed 0 bases at V and 2 bases at J, with 11 bases between. CDR1 and CDR2 (germline): GTSNPN, SVGIG (reference sequence). The CDR3 covers 15 residues. The CDR3 DNA is TGTGCCTGGAGTGTTGGCCGGGGGACCTACAATGAGCAGTTCTTC. Encoded protein: CAWSVGRGTYNEQFF.

The chain joins TRBV13 to TRBJ2-1; TRBD1 is a possible D gene (6 bases). The CDR3 runs 13 residues. The germline V gene encodes CDR1 PRHDT and CDR2 FYEKMQ (reference sequence). V lost 6 bases and J 5 bases, leaving 11 bases between the germline ends. CDR3 nucleotide sequence: TGTGCCAGCAGGGGATACAGGGACAATGAGCAGTTCTTC. This codes for CASRGYRDNEQFF.

The chain recombines TRBV28 with TRBJ1-5; 9 bases line up with TRBD1. Trimming cost V 10 bases and J 7 bases; bases outside gene matches: 8. The germline V gene encodes CDR1 MDHEN and CDR2 SYDVKM. This CDR3 is built from 13 residues. The CDR3 loop is CATHRGLGQPQHF. CDR3 nucleotide sequence: TGTGCCACACACAGGGGGCTCGGGCAGCCCCAGCATTTT.

The chain couples TRBV7-6 to TRBJ1-6; perhaps TRBD1 as D (6 bases). Germline loops: CDR1 SGHVS, CDR2 FNYEAQ. V lost 4 bases and J lost 7, with 11 bases in between. The CDR3 covers 14 residues. The CDR3 spells CASSSQTGNSPLHF. The CDR3 bases are TGTGCCAGCAGCTCCCAAACAGGGAATTCACCCCTCCACTTT.

This chain connects TRBV5-4 to TRBJ1-4; D is unresolved. V was shortened by 0 bases and J by 8 bases, with 14 bases between the two germline ends. The CDR3 has 15 residues. From germline, CDR1 is SGHNT and CDR2 YYREEE (reference sequence). CDR3: CASSLDPSGWEKLFF. DNA for the CDR3: TGTGCCAGCAGCTTGGATCCTTCGGGATGGGAAAAACTGTTTTTT. The variable domain in full, completed from reference TRBV5-4 and TRBJ1-4, reads ETGVTQSPTHLIKTRGQQVTLRCSSQSGHNTVSWYQQALGQGPQFIFQYYREEENGRGNFPPRFSGLQFPNYSSELNVNALELDDSALYLCASSLDPSGWEKLFFGSGTQLSVL.

This clone was picked up one time. The V and J genes are TRBV9 and TRBJ2-2; weak D call: TRBD2 (5 bases). CDR3 size: 15 residues. V lost 4 bases to trimming and J lost 4 bases, with 14 bases between them. CDR1 SGDLS and CDR2 YYNGEE come from the germline V gene. The CDR3 nucleotides read TGTGCCAGCAGCCACGGACTCGACTTCACCGGGGAGCTGTTTTTT. Translated, it gives CASSHGLDFTGELFF.

This sequence joins TRBV28 and TRBJ2-1, with TRBD1 matching 9 bases. From germline, CDR1 is MDHEN and CDR2 SYDVKM. Trimming took 6 bases from V and 3 from J; bases not matched to a gene: 3. There are 14 residues in the CDR3. CDR3: CASRRTGVYNEQFF. The DNA of the CDR3 is TGTGCCAGCAGGAGGACAGGGGTCTACAATGAGCAGTTCTTC.

The CDR3 loop is CASSRGTANEQFF. The CDR3 DNA is TGTGCCAGCAGCAGGGGGACAGCCAATGAGCAGTTCTTC. This chain joins TRBV5-6 and TRBJ2-1; 7 nucleotides agree with TRBD1. The J segment lost 6 bases and the V segment lost 4 bases, leaving 4 bases of the junction unmatched. This CDR3 region has 13 residues. Germline-derived CDR1 and CDR2 are SGHDT and YYEEEE.

The genes are TRBV7-9 and TRBJ1-5; possible D gene TRBD1, 5 bases. The CDR3 has 14 residues. V lost 2 bases to trimming and J lost 11 bases, with 16 bases between them. CDR1 is SEHNR and CDR2 is FQNEAQ in the germline V gene (reference sequence). The CDR3 region is CASSLRAGDAAQHF. DNA of the CDR3: TGTGCCAGCAGCTTACGGGCGGGGGATGCGGCCCAGCATTTT.